The entry below describes one T cell receptor beta chain. This sample is drawn from a study of blood T cell repertoires in COVID-19. Study background: Acute and convalescent COVID-19 specimens originated in the United States, Italy and Spain. Sample material is recorded as cDNA or gDNA derived from T cells, B-cell-depleted T cells, or PBMCs.

The authors' processing: Researchers report that nucleated cell counts were estimated from reference gene primer amplification. Profiled with immunoSEQ multiplex PCR; TCRdb holds only in-frame clones, not every one. The V and J calls and clone size come from that table; D and trimming were worked out from the DNA. The table records 120,000 to 150,000 clones, more than 75% of them present only once. Germline lookup yields CDR1 MDHEN and CDR2 SYDVKM. V lost 5 bases and J 5 bases, leaving 9 bases between the germline ends. The CDR3 loop spans 12 amino acids. The V gene is TRBV28, the J gene TRBJ2-5, with D possibly being TRBD2 (6 bases). Sequencing was done on a sample of peripheral blood. The TCR originated in a human donor in a cohort sampled during active COVID-19. CDR3 sequence (DNA): TGTGCCAGCAGTCCCCGGGGGGAGACCCAGTACTTC. Its protein is CASSPRGETQYF.